The clone carrying this TCR beta chain was counted ten times or more. The V gene's germline CDR1 is SGHRS and CDR2 YFSETQ. V was clipped by 4 bases and J by 3 bases; unmatched bases: 6. The CDR3 is 14 residues long. Amplification targeted TCR beta CDR3 regions from RNA transcripts. HTBI primers were employed in a first-round RT-PCR of the TCR CDR3. Via MiXCR, TCRdb re-called the multiplex PCR reads, giving one row per CDR3 protein. This sample has about 520,000 distinct CDR3 sequences, with around a quarter found just once. This entry comes from a study of T cells in Graves' hyperthyroidism and ophthalmopathy.

J is TRBJ1-2 and V is TRBV5-1, with TRBD1 identical over 7 bases. The receptor comes from a woman aged 25-40 years with Graves' ophthalmopathy. The source material was blood. In DNA, the CDR3 is TGCGCCAGCAGCACCGGACAGGAGTACTATGGCTACACCTTC. This translates into CASSTGQEYYGYTF.